The 28 T cell receptor beta chains listed next were all sequenced from one sample in a study of molecular identifiers for immune sequencing clone quantification. TCRdb processed the PCR reads anew with MiXCR; each CDR3 protein has one entry. The sample includes roughly 320,000 distinct CDR3 sequences, 24% of them seen just once. The sequenced sample consisted of naive CD8+ T cells from blood, with Jurkat cell RNA spiked in. Described subset: FACS-sorted CD8+CD4-CCR7+CD45RA+ naive T cells. These receptor sequences come from a human donor in good health. Some libraries in this study had Jurkat cell RNA spiked in.

V is TRBV6-2 or TRBV6-3 and J is TRBJ2-2, with 8 bases lining up with TRBD2. The CDR3 length is 18 residues. Germline CDR1 is MNHEY and CDR2 is SVGEGT. V dropped 4 bases and J dropped 1; count of bases not matched to a gene: 11. CDR3 in amino acids: CASSSPRVAGRNTGELFF. DNA of the CDR3: TGTGCCAGCAGTTCCCCCCGGGTAGCGGGACGGAACACCGGGGAGCTGTTTTTT.

This clonotype was seen ten or more times. V and J are TRBV4-3 and TRBJ2-2; D uncertain. V shed 0 bases and J shed 6 bases, with 5 bases lying between them. CDR1 is LGHNA and CDR2 is YSLEER in the germline V gene. This CDR3 is built from 13 residues. Written as DNA, the CDR3 is TGCGCCAGCAGCCAAGAACTGTCCGGGGAGCTGTTTTTT. Translation gives CASSQELSGELFF.

The chain has TRBV28 and TRBJ2-7, with 10 bases that match TRBD1. Germline loops: CDR1 MDHEN, CDR2 SYDVKM. J gave up 2 bases and V 2 bases, and 12 bases lay outside the gene matches. This CDR3 comprises 18 residues. As DNA, the CDR3 is TGTGCCAGCAGTTTACCCCTCAACAGACAGGGGGCGACCTACGAGCAGTACTTC. Translation gives CASSLPLNRQGATYEQYF.

This clonotype was recorded a few times. The V gene is TRBV6-5, the J gene TRBJ2-5; D is perhaps TRBD2 (6 bases). The CDR3 has 15 amino acids. V lost 0 bases to trimming and J lost 5 bases, with 13 bases between them. Germline V gene data show CDR1 as MNHEY and CDR2 as SVGAGI. CDR3 coding DNA: TGTGCCAGCAGTTACTCGGGGGGAGGTGTCGAGACCCAGTACTTC. The encoded protein is CASSYSGGGVETQYF.

The genes are TRBV27 and TRBJ1-5; D call uncertain. The CDR3 covers 15 residues. Trimming took 7 bases from V and 3 from J, leaving 16 bases between them. Germline CDR1 is MNHEY and CDR2 is SMNVEV (reference sequence). This CDR3 is CASTTFAGDNQPQHF. DNA for the CDR3: TGTGCCAGCACTACCTTTGCGGGTGACAATCAGCCCCAGCATTTT.

This clonotype showed up just a few times. The rearrangement links TRBV12-3 or TRBV12-4 to TRBJ1-2, with D tentatively TRBD1 (6 bases). The CDR3 is 16 residues long. V was cut by 3 bases and J by 4 bases, with 18 bases left in between. The CDR3 loop reads CASSFTWDKALYGYTF. DNA for the CDR3: TGTGCCAGCAGTTTCACCTGGGACAAGGCCCTCTATGGCTACACCTTC.

Ten or more counts support this clonotype. The V call is TRBV6-2 or TRBV6-3, the J call TRBJ1-5; tentative D call: TRBD1 (5 bases). The V end lost 4 bases, the J end lost 5 bases, and 15 bases lay between the germline ends. The germline gives CDR1 MNHEY, CDR2 SVGEGT. The length of the CDR3 is 15 residues. DNA of the CDR3: TGTGCCAGCAGTTTTTACGAGGGGATGGATCAGCCCCAGCATTTT. It translates to CASSFYEGMDQPQHF.

The V and J genes are TRBV6-1 and TRBJ1-2; D uncertain. CDR3 length: 11 amino acids. Per germline, CDR1 MNHNS and CDR2 SASEGT. Trimming pared 9 bases from V and 3 bases from J, leaving 8 bases between. The CDR3 DNA reads as TGTGCCAGTGCAGAGGACTATGGCTACACCTTC. Its translation is CASAEDYGYTF.

Remarks on this clonotype: A much larger clonotype is one base distant, so this may be a read error. The CDR3 does not end in the conserved phenylalanine or tryptophan, so this is likely a read error. The chain links TRBV6-5 to TRBJ2-3, with a weak D call TRBD1 (6 bases). V lost 2 bases, J lost 6 bases, and 15 bases lay in between. The CDR3 sequence is 15 residues long. The germline CDR1 and CDR2 sequences are MNHEY and SVGAGI. The DNA for the CDR3 is TGTGCCAGCAGTTACGCAGGACAGTTAAGGGATACGCAGTATTCT. Translated: CASSYAGQLRDTQYS.

This clonotype appeared a few times. The J gene is TRBJ2-7, the V gene TRBV20-1; the D is unclear. Per the germline V gene, CDR1 is DFQATT and CDR2 is SNEGSKA (reference sequence). This CDR3 contains 14 residues. Trimming left V 2 bases short and J 4 bases short, with 15 bases between. CDR3 in amino acids: CSARKYLDAYEQYF. The CDR3 bases are TGCAGTGCTAGAAAATACTTGGACGCTTACGAGCAGTACTTC.

On this clonotype itself: One base away lies a much larger clone, so this may be a sequencing read error. Because it lacks the conserved phenylalanine or tryptophan at the end, this CDR3 is likely a read error. The chain has TRBV4-3 and TRBJ1-1; D ambiguous. CDR3 length: 16 residues. The germline gives CDR1 LGHNA, CDR2 YSLEER. Trimming removed 0 bases from V and 0 bases from J, with 11 bases in between. CDR3 residues: CASSQDRYAMNTEAFY. CDR3 sequence (DNA): TGCGCCAGCAGCCAAGATCGGTACGCAATGAACACTGAAGCTTTCTAT.

This clonotype was seen only a few times. The chain couples TRBV11-2 to TRBJ2-1; 10 nucleotides agree with TRBD2. Germline CDR1 reads SGHAT; CDR2 reads FQNNGV. The CDR3 sequence is 15 residues long. V lost 7 bases, J lost 0 bases, and 3 bases stayed unmatched. In nucleotides, the CDR3 is TGTGCCAGCAAACTAGCGGGAAGCTCCTACAATGAGCAGTTCTTC. This sequence encodes CASKLAGSSYNEQFF. Full variable domain (missing parts from reference TRBV11-2 and TRBJ2-1): EAGVAQSPRYKIIEKRQSVAFWCNPISGHATLYWYQQILGQGPKLLIQFQNNGVVDDSQLPKDRFSAERLKGVDSTLKIQPAKLEDSAVYLCASKLAGSSYNEQFFGPGTRLTVL.

This clonotype has a handful of counts. The chain links TRBV19 to TRBJ2-3; TRBD2 aligns across 9 bases. CDR1 is LNHDA and CDR2 is SQIVND in the germline V gene (reference sequence). V shed 4 bases and J 0 bases; nucleotides not matched to a gene: 2. The length of the CDR3 is 15 residues. The CDR3 DNA reads as TGTGCCAGTAGTACCCTAGCGGGGAGCACAGATACGCAGTATTTT. This translates into CASSTLAGSTDTQYF.

This clonotype has more than one count but fewer than ten. The chain couples TRBV4-2 to TRBJ1-3, with D perhaps matching TRBD1 (5 bases). This CDR3 comprises 18 residues. The V gene's germline CDR1 is LGHNA and CDR2 YNFKEQ. V gave up 4 bases and J gave up 0 bases, with 19 bases separating them. The CDR3 DNA sequence: TGTGCCAGCAGCCTATTACTACAGGACCCGAGCTCTGGAAACACCATATATTTT. It translates to CASSLLLQDPSSGNTIYF.

This clonotype was observed at least ten times. The CDR3 sequence: CASGEGTDNEQFF. The CDR3 bases are TGTGCCAGCGGGGAGGGTACCGACAATGAGCAGTTCTTC. V is TRBV6-5 and J is TRBJ2-1, with 7 bases lining up with TRBD2. This CDR3 is built from 13 residues. Per the germline V gene, CDR1 is MNHEY and CDR2 is SVGAGI. V trimming: 8 bases; J trimming: 5 bases; junction bases outside the gene matches: 6.

This clonotype came up a few times. The CDR3 DNA sequence: TGTGCCAGCAGCTTGTCTTCCTGGGTGGGTGAAGCTTTCTTT. Amino acids: CASSLSSWVGEAFF. The chain has TRBV5-6 and TRBJ1-1; D is unresolved. V lost 1 base to trimming and J lost 7 bases, with 14 bases between them. Germline values: CDR1 SGHDT, CDR2 YYEEEE. This CDR3 is 14 amino acids long.

This clonotype was recorded at least ten times. V is TRBV6-6 and J is TRBJ2-2; D not certain. The CDR3 is made up of 13 amino acids. In germline, CDR1 is MNHNY, CDR2 SVGAGI (reference sequence). Trimming cost V 4 bases and J 6 bases, with 9 bases left between them. Written as DNA, the CDR3 is TGTGCCAGCAGTTCATCCGGGTCCGGGGAGCTGTTTTTT. Encoded protein: CASSSSGSGELFF.

In this sample, this clonotype turned up many times. J is TRBJ2-5 and V is TRBV4-1; TRBD2 is a possible D gene (5 bases). Germline V gene lookup returns CDR1 MGHRA and CDR2 YSYEKL. V lost 1 base to trimming and J lost 3 bases, with 15 bases between them. The CDR3 has 16 amino acids. CDR3 nucleotide sequence: TGCGCCAGCAGCCAAGTGGTGTCGGGGAAAAAAGAGACCCAGTACTTC. Protein: CASSQVVSGKKETQYF.

The J gene is TRBJ1-1, the V gene TRBV9; possible D gene TRBD1, 6 bases. The germline V and J ends were trimmed by 5 bases and 5 bases, with 25 bases remaining between them. CDR1 and CDR2 from the germline V gene are SGDLS and YYNGEE. This CDR3 comprises 17 residues. As DNA, the CDR3 is TGTGCCAGCAGTAAGGGGGGAGGGGGGGCGCTAAATACTGAAGCTTTCTTT. It encodes CASSKGGGGALNTEAFF. Together with reference TRBV9 and TRBJ1-1, the CDR3 gives the full variable domain: DSGVTQTPKHLITATGQRVTLRCSPRSGDLSVYWYQQSLDQGLQFLIQYYNGEERAKGNILERFSAQQFPDLHSELNLSSLELGDSALYFCASSKGGGGALNTEAFFGQGTRLTVV.

This clonotype came up many times. V gene TRBV7-9 combines with J gene TRBJ2-5; D may be TRBD2 (5 bases). The germline V gene has CDR1 SEHNR and CDR2 FQNEAQ (reference sequence). V lost 5 bases and J 7 bases, leaving 17 bases between the germline ends. The CDR3 sequence is 14 residues long. The DNA for the CDR3 is TGTGCCAGCAGCCCCCGGACTGGAGATGTGACCCAGTACTTC. Its protein is CASSPRTGDVTQYF.

This clonotype was found a few times. The gene calls are TRBV7-9 and TRBJ2-1; possibly TRBD1 for D (5 bases). Per germline, CDR1 SEHNR and CDR2 FQNEAQ (reference sequence). The CDR3 has 14 residues. V was shortened by 5 bases and J by 4 bases, with 12 bases between the two germline ends. CDR3 DNA: TGTGCCAGCAGCACGTCGACAGATTACAATGAGCAGTTCTTC. Translation gives CASSTSTDYNEQFF.

This clonotype was seen a few times. V gene TRBV4-3 combines with J gene TRBJ2-5, with 7 bases aligning to TRBD1. Unmatched junction bases numbered 5, after V lost 3 bases and J lost 1 base. Germline V CDR1 and CDR2: LGHNA, YSLEER. This CDR3 comprises 15 residues. CDR3 amino acids: CASSHHRGIQETQYF. The CDR3 nucleotides are TGCGCCAGCAGCCACCACAGGGGAATCCAAGAGACCCAGTACTTC.

The J gene is TRBJ2-2, the V gene TRBV12-3 or TRBV12-4; TRBD1 is a possible D gene (6 bases). The CDR3 runs 14 residues. V was shortened by 5 bases and J by 5 bases, with 12 bases between the two germline ends. The CDR3 DNA sequence: TGTGCCAGCAGTGGACAGCTGGGTACCGGGGAGCTGTTTTTT. It specifies CASSGQLGTGELFF.

The genes are TRBV20-1 and TRBJ1-1; D is ambiguous. Germline CDR1 DFQATT, CDR2 SNEGSKA (reference sequence). The CDR3 length is 11 residues. Between the trimmed V and J ends, which lost 5 bases and 8 bases, there was a span of 12 bases. Here the CDR3 reads CSAGGSWEAFF. CDR3 DNA: TGCAGTGCTGGTGGGTCGTGGGAAGCTTTCTTT.

This chain joins TRBV12-3 or TRBV12-4 and TRBJ1-3; D gene unclear. The CDR3 loop spans 15 amino acids. Trimming removed 6 bases from V and 0 bases from J, with 12 bases in between. The CDR3 coding sequence is TGTGCCAGCAGGGAACAACAGAGCTCTGGAAACACCATATATTTT. Amino acid sequence: CASREQQSSGNTIYF.

DNA for the CDR3: TGTGCCACCGGGACAGGAACCTACAATGAGCAGTTCTTC. Translated: CATGTGTYNEQFF. The V and J genes are TRBV12-3 or TRBV12-4 and TRBJ2-1, with 8 positions matching TRBD1. Trimming took 10 bases from V and 2 from J; bases not matched to a gene: 4. This CDR3 is 13 amino acids long.

This clonotype has just a few counts. This sequence joins TRBV27 and TRBJ2-4; D is undetermined. CDR3 length: 17 amino acids. V shed 5 bases and J shed 0 bases, with 17 bases lying between them. Germline lookup yields CDR1 MNHEY and CDR2 SMNVEV (reference sequence). CDR3 bases: TGTGCCAGCAGTAGGGCAGGTCAGACTCTAGCCAAAAACATTCAGTACTTC. This translates into CASSRAGQTLAKNIQYF.

The chain carries TRBV20-1 and TRBJ2-3; perhaps TRBD2 as D (6 bases). Trimming stripped 4 bases from V and 4 bases from J, with 21 bases between. CDR3 length equals 16 residues. From germline, CDR1 is DFQATT and CDR2 SNEGSKA (reference sequence). Here the CDR3 reads CSAKSRRGIRSDTQYF. The CDR3 region has the DNA TGCAGTGCTAAGTCCCGCCGCGGGATACGCTCAGATACGCAGTATTTT.